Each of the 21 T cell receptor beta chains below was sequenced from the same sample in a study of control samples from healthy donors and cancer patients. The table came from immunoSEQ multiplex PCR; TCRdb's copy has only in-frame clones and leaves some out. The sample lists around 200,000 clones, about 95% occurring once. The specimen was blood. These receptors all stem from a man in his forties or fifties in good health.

The CDR3 nucleotides are TGTGCCAGCAGAATGAAGACGAATTCACCCCTCCACTTT. As protein: CASRMKTNSPLHF. The rearrangement uses TRBV28 and TRBJ1-6, with D unclear. This CDR3 spans 13 amino acids. V dropped 6 bases and J dropped 7 bases, with 10 bases sitting between them. Per germline, CDR1 MDHEN and CDR2 SYDVKM. The full variable domain, completed using reference TRBV28 and TRBJ1-6, is DVKVTQSSRYLVKRTGEKVFLECVQDMDHENMFWYRQDPGLGLRLIYFSYDVKMKEKGDIPEGYSVSREKKERFSLILESASTNQTSMYLCASRMKTNSPLHFGNGTRLTVT.

The CDR3 region is CASSQDRTGGNTIYF. Here the CDR3 DNA reads TGCGCCAGCAGCCAAGATAGAACGGGGGGAAACACCATATATTTT. The chain is built from TRBV4-3 and TRBJ1-3; D unresolved. Looked up from germline, CDR1 is LGHNA and CDR2 is YSLEER. The CDR3 spans 15 residues. V was cut by 0 bases and J by 4 bases, with 10 bases left in between.

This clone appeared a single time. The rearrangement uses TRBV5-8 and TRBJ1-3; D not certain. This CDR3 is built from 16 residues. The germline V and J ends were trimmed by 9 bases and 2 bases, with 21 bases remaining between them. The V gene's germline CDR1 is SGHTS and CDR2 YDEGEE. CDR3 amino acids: CATGREGYSPGNTIYF. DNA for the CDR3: TGTGCCACCGGGAGGGAGGGATATTCTCCTGGAAACACCATATATTTT.

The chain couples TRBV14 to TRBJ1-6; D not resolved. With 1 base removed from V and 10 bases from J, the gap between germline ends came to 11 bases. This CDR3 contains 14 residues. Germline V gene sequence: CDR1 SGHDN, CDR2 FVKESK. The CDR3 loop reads CASSQVIRGSPLHF. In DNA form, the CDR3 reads TGTGCCAGCAGCCAAGTTATCCGTGGATCACCCCTCCACTTT.

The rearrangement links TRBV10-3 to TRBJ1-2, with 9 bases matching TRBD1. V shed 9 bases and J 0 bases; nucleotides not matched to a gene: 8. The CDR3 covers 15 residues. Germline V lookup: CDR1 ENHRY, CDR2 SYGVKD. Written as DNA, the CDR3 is TGTGCCATTACACAGGGGGCGCCAGCTAACTATGGCTACACCTTC. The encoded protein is CAITQGAPANYGYTF.

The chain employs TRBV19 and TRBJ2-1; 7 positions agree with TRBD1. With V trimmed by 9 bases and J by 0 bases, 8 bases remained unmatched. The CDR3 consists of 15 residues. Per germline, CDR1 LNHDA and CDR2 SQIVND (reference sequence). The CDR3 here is CASSPGQSSYNEQFF. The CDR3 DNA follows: TGTGCCAGCAGCCCGGGACAGAGCTCCTACAATGAGCAGTTCTTC.

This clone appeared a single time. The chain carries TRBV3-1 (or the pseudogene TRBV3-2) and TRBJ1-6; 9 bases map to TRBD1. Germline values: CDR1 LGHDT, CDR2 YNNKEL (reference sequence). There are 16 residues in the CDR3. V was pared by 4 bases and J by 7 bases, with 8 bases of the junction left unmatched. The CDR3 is CASSPQQDRGNSPLHF. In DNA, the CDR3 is TGTGCCAGCAGCCCTCAACAGGACAGGGGAAATTCACCCCTCCACTTT.

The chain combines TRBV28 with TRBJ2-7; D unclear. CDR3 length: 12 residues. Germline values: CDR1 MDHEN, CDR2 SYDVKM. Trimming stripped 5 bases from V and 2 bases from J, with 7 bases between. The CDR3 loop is CASSPLAYEQYF. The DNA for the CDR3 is TGTGCCAGCAGTCCTCTCGCCTACGAGCAGTACTTC. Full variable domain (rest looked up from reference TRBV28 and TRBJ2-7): DVKVTQSSRYLVKRTGEKVFLECVQDMDHENMFWYRQDPGLGLRLIYFSYDVKMKEKGDIPEGYSVSREKKERFSLILESASTNQTSMYLCASSPLAYEQYFGPGTRLTVT.

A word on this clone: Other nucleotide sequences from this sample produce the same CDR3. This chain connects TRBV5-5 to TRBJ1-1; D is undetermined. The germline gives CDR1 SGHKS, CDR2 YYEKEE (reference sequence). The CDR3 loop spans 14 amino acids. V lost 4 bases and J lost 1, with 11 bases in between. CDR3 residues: CASSPGRQNTEAFF. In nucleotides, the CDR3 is TGTGCCAGCAGCCCTGGACGGCAGAACACTGAAGCTTTCTTT.

The chain's CDR3 is CASSLNPVEAFF. Here the CDR3 DNA reads TGTGCCAGCAGTTTAAATCCGGTTGAAGCTTTCTTT. The genes are TRBV28 and TRBJ1-1; D unclear. V was shortened by 2 bases and J by 7 bases, with 8 bases between the two germline ends. This CDR3 is built from 12 residues. CDR1 is MDHEN, CDR2 SYDVKM, per germline.

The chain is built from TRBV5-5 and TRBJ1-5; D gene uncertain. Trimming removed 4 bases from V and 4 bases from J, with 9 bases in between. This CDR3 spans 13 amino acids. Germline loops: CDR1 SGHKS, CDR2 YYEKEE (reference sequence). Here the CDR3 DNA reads TGTGCCAGCAGCCCAGGCCGGAATCAGCCCCAGCATTTT. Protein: CASSPGRNQPQHF.

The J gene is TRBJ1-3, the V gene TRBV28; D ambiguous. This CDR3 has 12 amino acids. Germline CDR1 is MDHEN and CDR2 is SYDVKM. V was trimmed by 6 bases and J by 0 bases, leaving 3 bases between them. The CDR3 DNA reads TGTGCCAGCAGCGACTCTGGAAACACCATATATTTT. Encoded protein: CASSDSGNTIYF.

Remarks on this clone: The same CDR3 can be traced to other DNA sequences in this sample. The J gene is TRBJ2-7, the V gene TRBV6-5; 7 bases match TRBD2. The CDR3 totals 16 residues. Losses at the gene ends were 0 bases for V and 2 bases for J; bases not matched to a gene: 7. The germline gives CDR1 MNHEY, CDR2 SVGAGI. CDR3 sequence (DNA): TGTGCCAGCAGTTACTCGAGTGGCGGGGGACCCTACGAGCAGTACTTC. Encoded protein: CASSYSSGGGPYEQYF.

DNA of the CDR3: TGTGCCAGCAGTTTTAGGGGGTACAGGGACCATCAGCCCCAGCATTTT. It is translated as CASSFRGYRDHQPQHF. The chain couples TRBV28 to TRBJ1-5, with D perhaps TRBD1 (6 bases). Per the germline V gene, CDR1 is MDHEN and CDR2 is SYDVKM. The CDR3 runs 16 residues. The V gene lost 3 bases and the J gene lost 5 bases, with 17 bases spanning the gap.

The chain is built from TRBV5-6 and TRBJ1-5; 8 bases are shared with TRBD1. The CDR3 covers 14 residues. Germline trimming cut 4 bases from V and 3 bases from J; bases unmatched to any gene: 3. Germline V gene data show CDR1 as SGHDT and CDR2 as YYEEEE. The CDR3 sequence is CASSRTGNNQPQHF. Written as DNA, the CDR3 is TGTGCCAGCAGCAGGACAGGGAACAATCAGCCCCAGCATTTT.

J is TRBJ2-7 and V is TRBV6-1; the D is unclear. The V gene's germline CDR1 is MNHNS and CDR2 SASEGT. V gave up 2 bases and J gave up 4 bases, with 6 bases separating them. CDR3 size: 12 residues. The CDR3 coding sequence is TGTGCCAGCAGTGAACTGTCTTACGAGCAGTACGTC. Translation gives CASSELSYEQYV.

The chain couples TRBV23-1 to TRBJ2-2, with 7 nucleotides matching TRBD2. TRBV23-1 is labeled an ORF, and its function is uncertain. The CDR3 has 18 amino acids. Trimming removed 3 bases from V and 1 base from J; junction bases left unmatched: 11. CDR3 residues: CASSHLPGGSMNTGELFF. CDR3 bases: TGCGCCAGCAGTCACCTGCCGGGGGGTTCTATGAACACCGGGGAGCTGTTTTTT.

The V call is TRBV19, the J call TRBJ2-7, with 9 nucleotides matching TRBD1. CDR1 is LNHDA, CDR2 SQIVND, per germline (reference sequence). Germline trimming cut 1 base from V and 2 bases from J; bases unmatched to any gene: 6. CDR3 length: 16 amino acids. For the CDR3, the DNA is TGTGCCAGTAGTATAGCCGGGACAGGGTTTACCTACGAGCAGTACTTC. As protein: CASSIAGTGFTYEQYF.

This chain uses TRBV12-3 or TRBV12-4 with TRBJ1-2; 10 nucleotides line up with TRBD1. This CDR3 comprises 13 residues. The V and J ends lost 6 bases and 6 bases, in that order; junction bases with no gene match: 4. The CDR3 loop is CASRGTGANGYTF. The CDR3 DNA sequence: TGTGCCAGCAGAGGGACAGGGGCCAATGGCTACACCTTC.

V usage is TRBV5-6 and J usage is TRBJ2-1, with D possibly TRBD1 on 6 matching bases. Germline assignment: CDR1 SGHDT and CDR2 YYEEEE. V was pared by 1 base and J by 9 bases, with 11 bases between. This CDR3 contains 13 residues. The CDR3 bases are TGTGCCAGCAGCTTGCAGGGCAGGGGTGAGCAGTTCTTC. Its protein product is CASSLQGRGEQFF.

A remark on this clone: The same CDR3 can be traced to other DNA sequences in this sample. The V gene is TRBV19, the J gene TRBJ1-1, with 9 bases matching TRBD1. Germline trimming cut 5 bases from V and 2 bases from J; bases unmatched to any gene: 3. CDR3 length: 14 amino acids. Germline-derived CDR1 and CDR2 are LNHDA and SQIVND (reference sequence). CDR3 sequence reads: CASSRDRANTEAFF. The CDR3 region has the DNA TGTGCCAGTAGTCGGGACAGGGCTAACACTGAAGCTTTCTTT.